This TCR beta chain was sequenced in a study of synovial regulatory T cells in juvenile arthritis. Findings and limits, study-wide: TCR diversity was lower in inflammation-associated blood Treg cells than in other blood Treg cells. Synovial Tregs shared more CDR3 sequences with iaTregs than other blood Tregs. Largely private between patients, iaTreg TCR repertoires showed partial overlap with synovial Teff and blood CPL repertoires.

Note on this clone: What it recognizes is unknown.

The CDR3 is 14 residues long. No DNA was logged. Germline V lookup: CDR1 LNHDA, CDR2 SQIVND (reference sequence). Median disease duration was approximately seven years, range 0.2-19.1. Generated by immunoSEQ multiplex PCR, the TCRdb table keeps only in-frame clones and is missing some. The repertoire table contains around 9,500 clones. The sequenced sample was Treg cells from blood. Subset indicated: remaining (HLA-DR-negative) circulating blood Treg cells. The chain joins TRBV19 to TRBJ2-7; lacking DNA, the TRBD1 call made by TCRdb goes unchecked. This clonotype originated in a donor younger than 30 with juvenile idiopathic arthritis. This CDR3 is CASSYMWGPYEQYF.